The 7 T cell receptor beta chains below were found in one sample sequenced in a study of T cell responses to AZD1222 COVID-19 vaccine. Method: immunoSEQ multiplex PCR; TCRdb's copy keeps in-frame clones and lacks some. The table has some 130,000 clones, 84% seen once. Sequenced material: peripheral blood, taken on day 0 of AZD1222 vaccination. The receptors stem from an adult in good health.

The chain uses TRBV6-6 and TRBJ2-1; TRBD1 might be the D (5 bases). CDR1 and CDR2 from the germline V gene are MNHNY and SVGAGI (reference sequence). V was shortened by 5 bases and J by 0 bases, with 11 bases between the two germline ends. This CDR3 has 15 amino acids. The CDR3: CASSRLGDSYNEQFF. The CDR3 DNA reads TGTGCCAGCAGTCGGCTAGGGGACTCCTACAATGAGCAGTTCTTC.

CDR3 sequence: CASSINPLETQYF. DNA of the CDR3: TGTGCCAGTAGTATTAACCCACTAGAGACCCAGTACTTC. The chain employs TRBV19 and TRBJ2-5; D gene ambiguous. Trimming took off 3 bases at V and 4 bases at J, with 9 bases between the two ends. CDR3 length: 13 residues. Germline lookup yields CDR1 LNHDA and CDR2 SQIVND (reference sequence).

This chain joins TRBV3-1 (or the pseudogene TRBV3-2) and TRBJ2-7; TRBD2 might be the D (6 bases). V dropped 0 bases and J dropped 9 bases, with 18 bases sitting between them. The germline V gene has CDR1 LGHDT and CDR2 YNNKEL (reference sequence). This CDR3 has 15 amino acids. CDR3 region: CASSQDLGGAGGQYF. The CDR3 coding sequence is TGTGCCAGCAGCCAAGATTTGGGGGGAGCGGGTGGGCAGTACTTC.

The DNA for the CDR3 is TGTGCCACCAGTGACGACAGGGGTGGGGAGACCCAGTACTTC. It yields the protein CATSDDRGGETQYF. This chain links TRBV24-1 with TRBJ2-5, with TRBD1 identical over 8 bases. Per the germline V gene, CDR1 is KGHDR and CDR2 is SFDVKD. V shed 4 bases, J shed 5 bases, and the junction held 5 bases outside the gene matches. The CDR3 totals 14 residues.

This clone was counted only a few times. V is TRBV10-3 and J is TRBJ1-2; D gene unclear. The germline V and J ends were trimmed by 7 bases and 8 bases, with 23 bases remaining between them. This CDR3 is built from 15 residues. CDR1 is ENHRY, CDR2 SYGVKD, per germline. The CDR3 loop is CAITVVREGVAGYTF. The CDR3 DNA reads TGTGCCATCACGGTTGTGAGGGAAGGAGTAGCCGGCTACACCTTC.

The chain carries TRBV3-1 (or the pseudogene TRBV3-2) and TRBJ1-5; D is unclear. Germline lookup yields CDR1 LGHDT and CDR2 YNNKEL (reference sequence). The V gene lost 4 bases and the J gene lost 6 bases, with 10 bases spanning the gap. This CDR3 is 13 amino acids long. The CDR3 is CASSPDLIQPQHF. The CDR3 DNA reads TGTGCCAGCAGCCCCGACCTTATTCAGCCCCAGCATTTT.

The rearrangement uses TRBV7-8 and TRBJ2-7, with unresolved D. The CDR3 runs to 11 residues. V dropped 5 bases and J dropped 6 bases, with 8 bases sitting between them. CDR1 and CDR2 from the germline V gene are SGHVS and FQNEAQ. CDR3: CASSQTVEQYF. CDR3 sequence (DNA): TGTGCCAGCAGCCAAACAGTCGAGCAGTACTTC.